This T cell receptor (beta chain) is drawn from a study of cytomegalovirus exposure and HLA in healthy donors. The CDR3 length is 9 residues. Germline V CDR1 and CDR2: MNHNS, SASEGT. Trimming left V 8 bases short and J 3 bases short, with 2 bases between. The PCR was carried out with 60 Vbeta primers and 13 Jbeta primers. The protocol was immunoSEQ multiplex PCR, while the TCRdb copy is restricted to in-frame clones and leaves out a portion. The sample shows roughly 140,000 clones, around 79% of them seen only once. This TCR was recovered from a man aged 35-49 years in good health and CMV-seropositive. Sequenced input: PBMCs. The chain uses TRBV6-1 and TRBJ2-7; no reliable D call. The CDR3 bases are TGTGCCAGCCACTACGAGCAGTACTTC. Translation gives CASHYEQYF.